The 26 T cell receptor beta chains below were found in one sample sequenced in a study of Graves' ophthalmopathy and Graves' hyperthyroidism. Using RNA transcripts, the TCR beta CDR3 regions were amplified. In the first round, RT-PCR was carried out with HTBI primers, and a multiplex PCR formed the second round. TCRdb processed the multiplex PCR reads anew with MiXCR; each CDR3 protein has one entry. Seen here are some 390,000 distinct CDR3 sequences, about 16% observed once, and the top ten hold 1.6%. Sequencing was performed on peripheral blood. All receptors come from a woman younger than 35 with Graves' ophthalmopathy.

This clonotype was seen repeatedly, ten times or more. CDR3 nucleotides: TGTGCCAGCAGTTTCCTTTCAACAGGGACGAACACTGAAGCTTTCTTT. It translates to CASSFLSTGTNTEAFF. This rearrangement joins TRBV12-3 or TRBV12-4 to TRBJ1-1, with D possibly matching TRBD1 (6 bases). The V end lost 3 bases, the J end lost 1 base, and 15 bases lay between the germline ends. The CDR3 sequence is 16 residues long.

This clonotype was detected many times. The rearrangement joins TRBV4-2 to TRBJ2-7; TRBD2 matches 7 bases. Germline V gives CDR1 LGHNA, CDR2 YNFKEQ. The CDR3 covers 15 residues. V lost 1 base and J lost 0; bases outside the gene matches: 3. CDR3 residues: CASSQGGGPSYEQYF. The CDR3 coding sequence is TGTGCCAGCAGCCAAGGGGGAGGGCCCTCCTACGAGCAGTACTTC.

This clonotype was counted many times. The chain employs TRBV27 and TRBJ1-1; TRBD1 matches 7 bases. The CDR3 is 14 residues long. V trimming: 5 bases; J trimming: 4 bases; junction bases outside the gene matches: 7. Germline V gene sequence: CDR1 MNHEY, CDR2 SMNVEV (reference sequence). CDR3 bases: TGTGCCAGCAGTGGCGAGACAGGGATCACTGAAGCTTTCTTT. This gives the protein CASSGETGITEAFF.

This clonotype was detected ten times or more. The chain joins TRBV19 to TRBJ1-6, with 11 bases that match TRBD1. V trimming: 6 bases; J trimming: 10 bases; junction bases outside the gene matches: 8. This CDR3 contains 15 residues. Germline CDR1 and CDR2: LNHDA and SQIVND (reference sequence). This chain's CDR3 is CASRVSGTGGSPLHF. The DNA for the CDR3 is TGTGCCAGTAGGGTGTCCGGGACAGGGGGATCACCCCTCCACTTT.

This clonotype was recorded many times. This chain uses TRBV2 with TRBJ1-5; D is uncertain. The ends were cut back, 4 bases at V and 0 bases at J, with 19 bases in the middle. Germline CDR1 and CDR2: SNHLY and FYNNEI. The CDR3 has 18 residues. The CDR3 region is CASSGRDVGPYSNQPQHF. CDR3 nucleotide sequence: TGTGCCAGCAGTGGGAGAGACGTGGGCCCCTATAGCAATCAGCCCCAGCATTTT.

This clonotype was seen many times. The rearrangement links TRBV28 to TRBJ2-5, with D possibly matching TRBD2 (5 bases). Germline CDR1 and CDR2: MDHEN and SYDVKM. The length of the CDR3 is 18 residues. The germline V and J ends were trimmed by 6 bases and 2 bases, with 25 bases remaining between them. The CDR3 region has the DNA TGTGCCAGCAGCCCCCTAGGGAACCGCATACTAGTACAAGAGACCCAGTACTTC. It encodes CASSPLGNRILVQETQYF.

This clonotype was seen at least ten times. Lacking the conserved final phenylalanine or tryptophan, this CDR3 likely reflects a read error. This chain uses TRBV19 with TRBJ2-2; the D gene is possibly TRBD2 (6 bases). The length of the CDR3 is 15 residues. Trimming removed 7 bases from V and 5 bases from J, with 17 bases in between. Germline loops: CDR1 LNHDA, CDR2 SQIVND (reference sequence). CDR3 residues: CASKPGLVLTGELFY. The CDR3 nucleotides read TGTGCCAGTAAGCCGGGACTCGTTCTTACCGGGGAGCTGTTTTAT.

In this sample, this clonotype turned up many times. The CDR3 bases are TGTGCCAGCAGACAGCTGAACACTGAAGCTTTCTTT. This translates into CASRQLNTEAFF. The V and J genes are TRBV28 and TRBJ1-1; no definite D call. Germline V CDR1 and CDR2: MDHEN, SYDVKM. This CDR3 spans 12 amino acids. The V end lost 6 bases, the J end lost 0 bases, and 5 bases lay between the germline ends. Supplemented by reference TRBV28 and TRBJ1-1, the full variable domain reads DVKVTQSSRYLVKRTGEKVFLECVQDMDHENMFWYRQDPGLGLRLIYFSYDVKMKEKGDIPEGYSVSREKKERFSLILESASTNQTSMYLCASRQLNTEAFFGQGTRLTVV.

A note on this clonotype: At one boundary the junction diverges from the germline segment, which might be a read error. The genes are TRBV27 and TRBJ2-7; the D is unclear. The V gene's germline CDR1 is MNHEY and CDR2 SMNVEV (reference sequence). The CDR3 runs to 13 residues. CDR3 DNA sequence: TGTGCCAGCAATTTATTGAGCTCCTACGAGCAGTACTTC. Amino acid sequence: CASNLLSSYEQYF.

The sample holds many counts of this clonotype. V and J are TRBV9 and TRBJ2-5; possibly TRBD1 or TRBD2 for D (5 bases each). Germline assignment: CDR1 SGDLS and CDR2 YYNGEE. The V end lost 2 bases, the J end lost 1 base, and 12 bases lay between the germline ends. This CDR3 region has 15 residues. DNA of the CDR3: TGTGCCAGCAGCGTCTCGGGACGGCTCCAAGAGACCCAGTACTTC. It yields the protein CASSVSGRLQETQYF.

This clonotype came up many times. V gene TRBV9 combines with J gene TRBJ2-2, with no clear D. The V and J ends lost 3 bases and 5 bases respectively, with 8 bases between them. There are 13 residues in the CDR3. Per the germline V gene, CDR1 is SGDLS and CDR2 is YYNGEE. The CDR3 sequence is CASSGWLTGELFF. CDR3 coding DNA: TGTGCCAGCAGCGGGTGGCTAACCGGGGAGCTGTTTTTT.

The table lists this clonotype with many counts. The chain recombines TRBV30 with TRBJ1-6; 8 nucleotides match TRBD1. Germline CDR1 GTSNPN, CDR2 SVGIG (reference sequence). This CDR3 comprises 14 residues. Trimming at V came to 5 bases and at J to 6 bases, leaving 6 bases not matched to a gene. The CDR3 region has the DNA TGTGCCTGGCGGCAGGGGGCTCGTAATTCACCCCTCCACTTT. Translation: CAWRQGARNSPLHF. The variable domain in full, completed from reference TRBV30 and TRBJ1-6, reads SQTIHQWPATLVQPVGSPLSLECTVEGTSNPNLYWYRQAAGRGLQLLFYSVGIGQISSEVPQNLSASRPQDRQFILSSKKLLLSDSGFYLCAWRQGARNSPLHFGNGTRLTVT.

This clonotype occurred many times. The chain uses TRBV29-1 and TRBJ2-2; the D call may be TRBD1 or TRBD2 (5 bases each). This CDR3 contains 16 residues. V was trimmed by 0 bases and J by 6 bases, leaving 17 bases between them. Per germline, CDR1 SQVTM and CDR2 ANQGSEA. CDR3 nucleotide sequence: TGCAGCGTTGAAGATCTTCTAGTCGGGGCCGCCGGGGAGCTGTTTTTT. This sequence encodes CSVEDLLVGAAGELFF.

This clonotype was detected many times. This rearrangement joins TRBV5-1 to TRBJ1-1; D ambiguous. The germline gives CDR1 SGHRS, CDR2 YFSETQ. The CDR3 has 13 residues. Trimming took off 4 bases at V and 6 bases at J, with 13 bases between the two ends. CDR3 nucleotides: TGCGCCAGCAGCCAGACGGAAACGGCTGAAGCTTTCTTT. Translation gives CASSQTETAEAFF. The full variable domain, rest sourced from reference TRBV5-1 and TRBJ1-1, is KAGVTQTPRYLIKTRGQQVTLSCSPISGHRSVSWYQQTPGQGLQFLFEYFSETQRNKGNFPGRFSGRQFSNSRSEMNVSTLELGDSALYLCASSQTETAEAFFGQGTRLTVV.

The rearrangement joins TRBV6-5 to TRBJ1-5; possible D gene TRBD1, 6 bases. Trimming removed 0 bases at V and 5 bases at J, with 11 bases between. Looked up from germline, CDR1 is MNHEY and CDR2 is SVGAGI. The CDR3 consists of 15 residues. Written as DNA, the CDR3 is TGTGCCAGCAGTTACTCAGGAGGGGGTGATCAGCCCCAGCATTTT. Its translation is CASSYSGGGDQPQHF.

This clonotype was seen many times. The chain employs TRBV20-1 and TRBJ1-3; D uncertain. CDR1 DFQATT and CDR2 SNEGSKA come from the germline V gene (reference sequence). This CDR3 comprises 15 residues. Trimming pared 6 bases from V and 0 bases from J, leaving 15 bases between. CDR3 sequence: CSAPRPGVSGNTIYF. The CDR3 DNA sequence: TGCAGTGCGCCCCGGCCAGGCGTCTCTGGAAACACCATATATTTT.

This clonotype was seen many times. This chain links TRBV27 with TRBJ2-7; D remains unclear. Trimming cost V 5 bases and J 0 bases, with 5 bases left between them. The CDR3 has 12 residues. Germline loops: CDR1 MNHEY, CDR2 SMNVEV (reference sequence). CDR3 in amino acids: CASSPFSYEQYF. CDR3 DNA: TGTGCCAGCAGTCCCTTCTCCTACGAGCAGTACTTC.

This clonotype was found many times. The rearrangement links TRBV6-4 to TRBJ1-5, with TRBD1 as a possible D gene (5 bases). The germline gives CDR1 MRHNA, CDR2 SNTAGT. Trimming shortened V by 4 bases and J by 4 bases, and 8 bases separated the two germline ends. CDR3 length: 13 amino acids. The CDR3 region is CASSATVNQPQHF. The CDR3 DNA reads as TGTGCCAGCAGTGCGACAGTAAATCAGCCCCAGCATTTT.

DNA for the CDR3: TGTGCCAGCAGCCAAACCCCCCAACCTGGAGGGGAGCTGTTTTTT. It yields the protein CASSQTPQPGGELFF. This chain uses TRBV7-8 with TRBJ2-2, with unresolved D. V gave up 5 bases and J gave up 8 bases, with 18 bases separating them. This CDR3 comprises 15 residues. CDR1 and CDR2 from the germline V gene are SGHVS and FQNEAQ.

This clonotype was observed at least ten times. This chain uses TRBV28 with TRBJ2-5, with 7 nucleotides matching TRBD1. The V segment lost 6 bases and the J segment 2 bases; nucleotides outside the gene matches: 12. Germline V CDR1 and CDR2: MDHEN, SYDVKM. The CDR3 covers 16 residues. In nucleotides, the CDR3 is TGTGCCAGCAGCCAAACAGGGGCCCAAACACAAGAGACCCAGTACTTC. Its translation: CASSQTGAQTQETQYF.

The sample holds a few counts of this clonotype. V is TRBV2 and J is TRBJ2-7; possibly TRBD1 for D (6 bases). The germline V gene encodes CDR1 SNHLY and CDR2 FYNNEI. V gave up 6 bases and J gave up 4 bases, with 10 bases separating them. The CDR3 contains 12 residues. The chain's CDR3 is CASRTGWYEQYF. The CDR3 DNA follows: TGTGCCAGCAGGACAGGATGGTACGAGCAGTACTTC.

The table lists this clonotype with many counts. The chain uses TRBV7-2 and TRBJ1-2; 9 bases fit TRBD1. V trimming: 7 bases; J trimming: 7 bases; junction bases outside the gene matches: 7. This CDR3 has 13 residues. Germline V gives CDR1 SGHTA, CDR2 FQGNSA. CDR3 sequence reads: CASNFRQGGGYTF. The CDR3 region has the DNA TGTGCCAGCAACTTTCGACAGGGGGGTGGCTACACCTTC.

This clonotype has at least ten counts. The V and J genes are TRBV27 and TRBJ2-7; D might be TRBD1 or TRBD2, each matching 5 bases. The CDR3 consists of 13 residues. CDR1 MNHEY and CDR2 SMNVEV come from the germline V gene (reference sequence). Between the trimmed V and J ends, which lost 3 bases and 5 bases, there was a span of 11 bases. CDR3 sequence reads: CASSFGGSHEQYF. As DNA, the CDR3 is TGTGCCAGCAGTTTTGGGGGATCCCACGAGCAGTACTTC.

This clonotype was counted many times. The chain links TRBV20-1 to TRBJ2-5, with D unclear. In germline, CDR1 is DFQATT, CDR2 SNEGSKA (reference sequence). Trimming took 1 base from V and 3 from J, leaving 6 bases between them. The CDR3 spans 12 residues. The CDR3: CSARGEKETQYF. CDR3 bases: TGCAGTGCTAGAGGGGAAAAAGAGACCCAGTACTTC.

This clonotype was counted at least ten times. This CDR3 reads CASSYLRTGGGYGYTF. In DNA, the CDR3 is TGTGCCAGCAGTTACCTTCGCACAGGGGGAGGCTATGGCTACACCTTC. V gene TRBV6-5 combines with J gene TRBJ1-2, with 8 bases identical to TRBD1. The germline V gene has CDR1 MNHEY and CDR2 SVGAGI. Trimming took 2 bases from V and 4 from J; bases not matched to a gene: 9. This CDR3 comprises 16 residues.

This chain connects TRBV6-2 or TRBV6-3 to TRBJ2-7; a weak D match, TRBD2 (6 bases). Germline assignment: CDR1 MNHEY and CDR2 SVGEGT. Trimming shortened V by 4 bases and J by 3 bases, and 10 bases separated the two germline ends. The CDR3 runs 13 residues. In nucleotides, the CDR3 is TGTGCCAGCAGTTCGGGACTGTTCTACGAGCAGTACTTC. Translated: CASSSGLFYEQYF.